The 18 T cell receptor beta chains below come from one sample, sequenced in a study of blood T cell repertoires in COVID-19. Sequencing was performed with immunoSEQ multiplex PCR; in TCRdb, only in-frame clones are kept and a portion is missing. The sample holds about 180,000 clones, 84% seen once. Sequenced sample: PBMCs or T cells enriched from blood (not recorded which). Receptor source: a man in his forties or fifties who had recovered from COVID-19.

This clone was picked up a small number of times. This sample includes further DNA sequences coding for the same CDR3. The rearrangement links TRBV7-9 to TRBJ2-3, with D tentatively TRBD2 (6 bases). CDR3 length equals 15 residues. Trimming took off 4 bases at V and 1 base at J, with 12 bases between the two ends. Germline V gene data show CDR1 as SEHNR and CDR2 as FQNEAQ (reference sequence). The CDR3 loop reads CASSSPGTGTDTQYF. For the CDR3, the DNA is TGTGCCAGCAGCTCCCCCGGGACTGGCACAGATACGCAGTATTTT.

This clone has only a few counts. The chain is built from TRBV5-6 and TRBJ1-4; 7 bases are a match to TRBD1. J lost 0 bases, V lost 1 base, and 0 bases had no gene match. This CDR3 contains 15 residues. Germline loops: CDR1 SGHDT, CDR2 YYEEEE. The CDR3 protein is CASSLRGPTNEKLFF. The CDR3 DNA reads as TGTGCCAGCAGCTTGAGGGGGCCAACTAATGAAAAACTGTTTTTT.

This chain connects TRBV5-8 to TRBJ1-6; the D is unclear. This CDR3 region has 15 residues. V dropped 4 bases and J dropped 8 bases, with 16 bases sitting between them. Germline V gene data show CDR1 as SGHTS and CDR2 as YDEGEE. The CDR3 nucleotides read TGTGCCAGCAGCCAAAGCGGCGGGCCTGATTCACCCCTCCACTTT. Translation gives CASSQSGGPDSPLHF.

The chain uses TRBV5-6 and TRBJ2-2; a weak D match, TRBD1 (6 bases). V lost 1 base to trimming and J lost 0 bases, with 7 bases between them. Germline CDR1 SGHDT, CDR2 YYEEEE. The CDR3 has 15 amino acids. CDR3 loop: CASSLQGSNTGELFF. CDR3 DNA: TGTGCCAGCAGCTTGCAGGGGTCGAACACCGGGGAGCTGTTTTTT. Full variable domain (rest looked up from reference TRBV5-6 and TRBJ2-2): DAGVTQSPTHLIKTRGQQVTLRCSPKSGHDTVSWYQQALGQGPQFIFQYYEEEERQRGNFPDRFSGHQFPNYSSELNVNALLLGDSALYLCASSLQGSNTGELFFGEGSRLTVL.

V is TRBV18 and J is TRBJ1-5, with a weak D call TRBD1 (5 bases). Trimming removed 5 bases at V and 0 bases at J, with 11 bases between. Germline CDR1 KGHSH, CDR2 LQKENI. The CDR3 totals 15 residues. The CDR3 DNA follows: TGTGCCAGCTCAAAGGACATATATAGCAATCAGCCCCAGCATTTT. As protein: CASSKDIYSNQPQHF.

The V and J genes are TRBV6-5 and TRBJ2-2, with unresolved D. Trimming shortened V by 7 bases and J by 6 bases, and 3 bases separated the two germline ends. Germline V gives CDR1 MNHEY, CDR2 SVGAGI. The CDR3 consists of 10 residues. The CDR3 is CASNSGELFF. The CDR3 DNA reads as TGTGCCAGCAACTCCGGGGAGCTGTTTTTT.

The chain combines TRBV11-2 with TRBJ1-1, with D uncertain. The CDR3 has 13 residues. CDR1 and CDR2 (germline): SGHAT, FQNNGV. Trimming left V 1 base short and J 4 bases short, with 7 bases between. CDR3 residues: CASSLVSVTEAFF. The CDR3 DNA reads as TGTGCCAGCAGCTTAGTCTCGGTCACTGAAGCTTTCTTT.

This rearrangement joins TRBV28 to TRBJ2-5; 11 nucleotides agree with TRBD2. With V trimmed by 4 bases and J by 4 bases, 2 bases remained unmatched. This CDR3 spans 14 amino acids. Germline values: CDR1 MDHEN, CDR2 SYDVKM. The CDR3 sequence: CASSSLAGGETQYF. For the CDR3, the DNA is TGTGCCAGCAGTTCTCTAGCGGGGGGAGAGACCCAGTACTTC.

The chain couples TRBV6-5 to TRBJ2-3; D gene unclear. This CDR3 spans 14 amino acids. V lost 2 bases and J 6 bases, leaving 12 bases between the germline ends. CDR1 MNHEY and CDR2 SVGAGI come from the germline V gene. DNA of the CDR3: TGTGCCAGCAGTTACACTGCACGTAAGGATACGCAGTATTTT. Translation gives CASSYTARKDTQYF.

The chain links TRBV25-1 to TRBJ1-2; 11 bases are a match to TRBD1. The CDR3 covers 15 residues. Unmatched junction bases numbered 8, after V lost 3 bases and J lost 8 bases. From germline, CDR1 is MGHDK and CDR2 SYGVNS. CDR3 residues: CASSEPGTGGLGYTF. The CDR3 coding sequence is TGTGCCAGCAGTGAGCCCGGGACAGGGGGGCTGGGCTACACCTTC.

This sequence joins TRBV5-1 and TRBJ1-2, with a tentative D call TRBD1 (5 bases). CDR1 is SGHRS, CDR2 YFSETQ, per germline. The CDR3 extends over 12 amino acids. The germline V and J ends were trimmed by 6 bases and 1 base, with 7 bases remaining between them. The CDR3 spells CASTGDNYGYTF. CDR3 in DNA: TGCGCCAGCACGGGGGATAACTATGGCTACACCTTC.

The chain has TRBV5-1 and TRBJ1-6; 7 nucleotides match TRBD1. The J segment lost 5 bases and the V segment lost 0 bases, leaving 5 bases of the junction unmatched. This CDR3 spans 16 amino acids. Germline V lookup: CDR1 SGHRS, CDR2 YFSETQ. The CDR3 DNA reads TGCGCCAGCAGCTTGGGGTCAGGGGGGAATAATTCACCCCTCCACTTT. Protein product: CASSLGSGGNNSPLHF.

The J gene is TRBJ2-1, the V gene TRBV5-1; a possible D gene is TRBD2 (5 bases). V dropped 0 bases and J dropped 8 bases, with 9 bases sitting between them. CDR1 and CDR2 (germline): SGHRS, YFSETQ. This CDR3 spans 13 amino acids. DNA of the CDR3: TGCGCCAGCAGCTTGGGGTCCGGGGATGAGCAGTTCTTC. This sequence encodes CASSLGSGDEQFF.

This clone has a count of ten or more. The CDR3 here is CASGDTGSTGELFF. CDR3 in DNA: TGCGCCAGCGGGGACACAGGTAGCACCGGGGAGCTGTTTTTT. The rearrangement links TRBV5-1 to TRBJ2-2; D might be TRBD1 (6 bases). Per the germline V gene, CDR1 is SGHRS and CDR2 is YFSETQ. Trimming stripped 7 bases from V and 4 bases from J, with 14 bases between. The CDR3 runs to 14 residues.

This clone was counted many times. Germline and junction disagree at one end, which may indicate a read error. This chain uses TRBV30 with TRBJ1-3, with D unclear. This CDR3 is 15 amino acids long. Germline lookup yields CDR1 GTSNPN and CDR2 SVGIG (reference sequence). The CDR3 loop is CAWSAGSISGNTMYF. DNA for the CDR3: TGTGCCTGGAGTGCCGGGTCCATCTCTGGAAACACCATGTATTTT.

J is TRBJ2-7 and V is TRBV28; 11 positions agree with TRBD1. CDR1 and CDR2 from the germline V gene are MDHEN and SYDVKM. With V trimmed by 5 bases and J by 7 bases, 16 bases remained unmatched. The CDR3 consists of 17 residues. CDR3 amino acids: CASSPWRYGQGAREQYF. The CDR3 region has the DNA TGTGCCAGCAGTCCCTGGCGGTACGGACAGGGGGCAAGGGAGCAGTACTTC. Supplemented by reference TRBV28 and TRBJ2-7, the full variable domain reads DVKVTQSSRYLVKRTGEKVFLECVQDMDHENMFWYRQDPGLGLRLIYFSYDVKMKEKGDIPEGYSVSREKKERFSLILESASTNQTSMYLCASSPWRYGQGAREQYFGPGTRLTVT.

As for this clone: The sample has other DNA sequences that encode this CDR3 too. This chain connects TRBV12-3 or TRBV12-4 to TRBJ1-2; D gene ambiguous. V was cut by 6 bases and J by 0 bases, with 8 bases left in between. The CDR3 runs to 13 residues. The CDR3: CASSRTANYGYTF. As DNA, the CDR3 is TGTGCCAGCAGCCGCACAGCTAACTATGGCTACACCTTC.

V usage is TRBV10-1 and J usage is TRBJ2-4; 7 nucleotides align to TRBD1. V was clipped by 6 bases and J by 6 bases; unmatched bases: 17. CDR1 and CDR2 from the germline V gene are WNHNN and SYGVQD (reference sequence). The CDR3 length is 17 residues. The CDR3 region is CASSPVRATGTANIQYF. The CDR3 DNA is TGCGCCAGCAGCCCCGTCCGCGCGACCGGGACAGCAAACATTCAGTACTTC.